The 30 T cell receptor beta chains reported below all come from one sample, sequenced in a study of blood T cell repertoires in COVID-19. This table comes from immunoSEQ multiplex PCR, and its TCRdb copy is limited to in-frame clones, with some not included. The sample consists of more than 350,000 clones, about 90% of them appearing once. Sequencing used peripheral blood. The source is a woman aged 25 to 39 with COVID-19, enrolled during active disease.

This chain links TRBV27 with TRBJ2-5; D not certain. This CDR3 comprises 14 residues. Deletions cut 5 bases from V and 7 bases from J, with 17 bases between. Germline V gene sequence: CDR1 MNHEY, CDR2 SMNVEV (reference sequence). The CDR3 spells CASSPLVSSGTQYF. The DNA for the CDR3 is TGTGCCAGCAGTCCCCTCGTGTCTAGTGGGACCCAGTACTTC.

The genes are TRBV9 and TRBJ2-3, with 14 bases fitting TRBD2. The CDR3 covers 17 residues. Unmatched junction bases numbered 6, after V lost 0 bases and J lost 6 bases. Germline CDR1 and CDR2: SGDLS and YYNGEE. The CDR3 protein is CASSVAGTSGRVDTQYF. The CDR3 DNA is TGTGCCAGCAGCGTAGCTGGGACTAGCGGGAGAGTTGATACGCAGTATTTT.

The rearrangement links TRBV7-9 to TRBJ2-7; 12 nucleotides match TRBD1. CDR1 is SEHNR, CDR2 FQNEAQ, per germline (reference sequence). J was trimmed by 5 bases and V by 5 bases; bases with no gene match: 7. This CDR3 has 15 residues. The CDR3 DNA reads as TGTGCCAGCAGCCCGGGGGACAGGGGGCAGGACGAGCAGTACTTC. It encodes CASSPGDRGQDEQYF.

This rearrangement joins TRBV4-2 to TRBJ1-3; D is undetermined. The CDR3 runs 15 residues. V was shortened by 6 bases and J by 0 bases, with 12 bases between the two germline ends. CDR1 is LGHNA, CDR2 YNFKEQ, per germline. The CDR3 region is CASRDVQSSGNTIYF. In nucleotides, the CDR3 is TGTGCCAGCAGAGACGTACAGAGCTCTGGAAACACCATATATTTT.

The chain carries TRBV5-6 and TRBJ1-2; TRBD1 matches at 8 bases. The CDR3 totals 12 residues. V lost 3 bases and J lost 7; bases outside the gene matches: 2. Germline V gives CDR1 SGHDT, CDR2 YYEEEE. CDR3 protein: CASSWGTGGYTF. For the CDR3, the DNA is TGTGCCAGCAGCTGGGGGACAGGTGGCTACACCTTC.

For the CDR3, the DNA is TGTGCCTGGAGGGAGGGGCGGGACTCCTCTAACTATGGCTACACCTTC. It codes for CAWREGRDSSNYGYTF. This chain links TRBV30 with TRBJ1-2; D possibly corresponds to TRBD1 (5 bases). The CDR3 length is 16 residues. Germline values: CDR1 GTSNPN, CDR2 SVGIG (reference sequence). Trimming pared 3 bases from V and 0 bases from J, leaving 17 bases between.

The rearrangement uses TRBV18 and TRBJ2-7; no clear D gene. The germline CDR1 and CDR2 sequences are KGHSH and LQKENI. The CDR3 runs to 13 residues. V was shortened by 1 base and J by 2 bases, with 6 bases between the two germline ends. The CDR3 DNA reads as TGTGCCAGCTCACCACGCAGGACCTACGAGCAGTACTTC. Translating it yields CASSPRRTYEQYF.

As regards this clone: The sample carries other DNA sequences with the same CDR3. This sequence joins TRBV18 and TRBJ1-2; D not resolved. The germline V gene has CDR1 KGHSH and CDR2 LQKENI. V gave up 2 bases and J gave up 4 bases, with 11 bases separating them. CDR3 size: 14 residues. The CDR3 protein is CASSPGQDFYGYTF. The CDR3 region has the DNA TGTGCCAGCTCACCAGGCCAGGATTTCTATGGCTACACCTTC.

This chain links TRBV28 with TRBJ2-7, with D tentatively TRBD2 (5 bases). Trimming took off 4 bases at V and 4 bases at J, with 8 bases between the two ends. Looked up from germline, CDR1 is MDHEN and CDR2 is SYDVKM. This CDR3 comprises 12 residues. The CDR3 here is CASSSPGYEQYV. DNA for the CDR3: TGTGCCAGCAGTTCTCCGGGGTACGAGCAGTACGTC.

This rearrangement joins TRBV6-5 to TRBJ1-2; 9 positions match TRBD1. Germline V lookup: CDR1 MNHEY, CDR2 SVGAGI. Germline trimming cut 6 bases from V and 4 bases from J; bases unmatched to any gene: 6. CDR3 length: 14 amino acids. This chain's CDR3 is CASSQGTGTYGYTF. The CDR3 DNA reads TGTGCCAGCAGCCAGGGGACAGGGACCTATGGCTACACCTTC.

This chain joins TRBV2 and TRBJ2-3; 10 bases line up with TRBD1. Germline trimming cut 2 bases from V and 2 bases from J; bases unmatched to any gene: 4. The CDR3 has 16 residues. The germline CDR1 and CDR2 sequences are SNHLY and FYNNEI. The CDR3 bases are TGTGCCAGCAGTGAATACGGGACAGGGGCCACAGATACGCAGTATTTT. Its protein product is CASSEYGTGATDTQYF.

Here the CDR3 reads CASSLWAPRNMGTGELFF. Here the CDR3 DNA reads TGTGCCAGCAGTTTATGGGCCCCCAGGAACATGGGCACCGGGGAGCTGTTTTTT. The chain employs TRBV28 and TRBJ2-2; D uncertain. Trimming took 0 bases from V and 4 from J, leaving 18 bases between them. The V gene's germline CDR1 is MDHEN and CDR2 SYDVKM. The CDR3 totals 18 residues.

The rearrangement links TRBV7-5 to TRBJ2-7; the table gives TRBD2 as D, unverified against the DNA. TRBV7-5 represents a pseudogene. The CDR3 has 13 amino acids. CDR3 sequence: CARSRGLLYEQYF. As DNA, the CDR3 is TGTGCCAGAAGCCGCGGCCTCCTCTACGAGCAGTACTTC.

J is TRBJ2-1 and V is TRBV6-2 or TRBV6-3; 7 bases align to TRBD2. The V gene end was trimmed by 1 base and the J gene end by 7 bases; junction bases not matched to a gene: 7. CDR3 size: 15 residues. From germline, CDR1 is MNHEY and CDR2 SVGEGT. The CDR3 sequence is CASSYLGGGKNEQFF. For the CDR3, the DNA is TGTGCCAGCAGTTACTTGGGGGGGGGTAAAAATGAGCAGTTCTTC.

This clone was counted only a few times. V gene TRBV21-1 combines with J gene TRBJ2-5; the D segment call TRBD1 is taken from the table without a DNA check. TRBV21-1 is a pseudogene segment. The CDR3 is 13 amino acids. The CDR3 DNA sequence: TGTGCCACCGGGGACAGGGGAAGCGAGACCCAGTACTTC. Translated, it gives CATGDRGSETQYF.

This chain connects TRBV19 to TRBJ2-3, with 8 positions matching TRBD1. Germline V gene sequence: CDR1 LNHDA, CDR2 SQIVND (reference sequence). Trimming cost V 1 base and J 4 bases; bases outside gene matches: 7. This CDR3 spans 16 amino acids. CDR3: CASSIGGTGPPDTQYF. CDR3 DNA: TGTGCCAGTAGTATAGGCGGGACAGGTCCACCAGATACGCAGTATTTT.

The chain is built from TRBV5-1 and TRBJ1-6, with 8 bases fitting TRBD1. Trimming cost V 4 bases and J 8 bases; bases outside gene matches: 5. Per germline, CDR1 SGHRS and CDR2 YFSETQ. The CDR3 is made up of 14 amino acids. This CDR3 reads CASSAPDRDSPLHF. CDR3 nucleotide sequence: TGCGCCAGCAGCGCCCCGGACAGGGATTCACCCCTCCACTTT. The entire variable domain, with the rest obtained from reference TRBV5-1 and TRBJ1-6, is as follows: KAGVTQTPRYLIKTRGQQVTLSCSPISGHRSVSWYQQTPGQGLQFLFEYFSETQRNKGNFPGRFSGRQFSNSRSEMNVSTLELGDSALYLCASSAPDRDSPLHFGNGTRLTVT.

J is TRBJ1-5 and V is TRBV4-3, with 9 bases lining up with TRBD1. Germline V gives CDR1 LGHNA, CDR2 YSLEER. Trimming took 3 bases from V and 8 from J; bases not matched to a gene: 5. CDR3 length equals 14 residues. The CDR3 loop reads CASSQGQGGKPQHF. DNA of the CDR3: TGCGCCAGCAGCCAGGGACAGGGAGGAAAGCCCCAGCATTTT.

The chain carries TRBV11-3 and TRBJ1-1; no clear D. This CDR3 has 13 amino acids. Trimming pared 5 bases from V and 0 bases from J, leaving 7 bases between. The V gene's germline CDR1 is SGHNT and CDR2 YENEEA. DNA of the CDR3: TGTGCCAGCAGCGTCGGGGTGAACACTGAAGCTTTCTTT. Its protein product is CASSVGVNTEAFF.

CDR3 in DNA: TGTGCCAGCTCCCGGACAGGAGTTGATCAGCCCCAGCATTTT. Protein sequence: CASSRTGVDQPQHF. This chain connects TRBV18 to TRBJ1-5; 7 bases agree with TRBD1. Trimming at V came to 6 bases and at J to 5 bases, leaving 7 bases not matched to a gene. This CDR3 comprises 14 residues. CDR1 and CDR2 (germline): KGHSH, LQKENI.

The sample holds a few counts of this clone. The chain couples TRBV6-6 to TRBJ1-2; possibly TRBD1 for D (5 bases). Looked up from germline, CDR1 is MNHNY and CDR2 is SVGAGI (reference sequence). The CDR3 sequence is 14 residues long. V lost 5 bases and J lost 1, with 11 bases in between. The chain's CDR3 is CASSPDSHNYGYTF. Here the CDR3 DNA reads TGTGCCAGCAGTCCCGACAGCCATAACTATGGCTACACCTTC.

The V gene is TRBV7-9, the J gene TRBJ2-1; the match to TRBD2 covers 11 bases. V gave up 1 base and J gave up 0 bases; unmatched junction bases: 5. The CDR3 runs to 18 residues. The V gene's germline CDR1 is SEHNR and CDR2 FQNEAQ (reference sequence). CDR3: CASSLVLTSGDSYNEQFF. The CDR3 DNA is TGTGCCAGCAGCTTAGTCCTGACTAGCGGGGACTCCTACAATGAGCAGTTCTTC.

The genes are TRBV7-9 and TRBJ1-4; TRBD1 agrees at 9 bases. The CDR3 contains 16 residues. Germline trimming cut 5 bases from V and 7 bases from J; bases unmatched to any gene: 11. The germline gives CDR1 SEHNR, CDR2 FQNEAQ (reference sequence). This CDR3 is CASSLWTGEEGEKLFF. The CDR3 DNA reads TGTGCCAGCAGCCTCTGGACAGGGGAAGAGGGTGAAAAACTGTTTTTT. Together with reference TRBV7-9 and TRBJ1-4, the CDR3 gives the full variable domain: DTGVSQNPRHKITKRGQNVTFRCDPISEHNRLYWYRQTLGQGPEFLTYFQNEAQLEKSRLLSDRFSAERPKGSFSTLEIQRTEQGDSAMYLCASSLWTGEEGEKLFFGSGTQLSVL.

The chain couples TRBV11-3 to TRBJ2-1; TRBD2 is a possible D gene (7 bases). This CDR3 is built from 15 residues. The ends were cut back, 5 bases at V and 7 bases at J, with 18 bases in the middle. Germline CDR1 and CDR2: SGHNT and YENEEA. The CDR3 protein is CASSPSGGAWNEQFF. Here the CDR3 DNA reads TGTGCCAGCAGCCCCTCGGGGGGCGCTTGGAATGAGCAGTTCTTC. The full variable domain, in which reference TRBV11-3 and TRBJ2-1 provide the parts outside the CDR3, is EAGVVQSPRYKIIEKKQPVAFWCNPISGHNTLYWYLQNLGQGPELLIRYENEEAVDDSQLPKDRFSAERLKGVDSTLKIQPAELGDSAVYLCASSPSGGAWNEQFFGPGTRLTVL.

J is TRBJ1-6 and V is TRBV27; TRBD1 agrees at 9 bases. V shed 3 bases, J shed 4 bases, and the junction held 1 base outside the gene matches. The length of the CDR3 is 15 residues. CDR1 is MNHEY, CDR2 SMNVEV, per germline (reference sequence). CDR3 amino acids: CASSLGTGYNSPLHF. CDR3 coding DNA: TGTGCCAGCAGTTTGGGGACAGGGTATAATTCACCCCTCCACTTT.

The rearrangement joins TRBV6-5 to TRBJ1-4, with unresolved D. From germline, CDR1 is MNHEY and CDR2 SVGAGI. Trimming stripped 5 bases from V and 2 bases from J, with 12 bases between. CDR3 length equals 15 residues. The CDR3 DNA reads as TGTGCCAGCAGTCCCACCCGGGGTACTAATGAAAAACTGTTTTTT. This sequence encodes CASSPTRGTNEKLFF.

V usage is TRBV30 and J usage is TRBJ1-2, with a tentative D call TRBD1 (6 bases). This CDR3 has 15 residues. Per germline, CDR1 GTSNPN and CDR2 SVGIG (reference sequence). Trimming stripped 0 bases from V and 3 bases from J, with 14 bases between. CDR3 amino acids: CAWSVGGRRDYGYTF. The CDR3 DNA reads TGTGCCTGGAGTGTAGGGGGAAGACGGGACTATGGCTACACCTTC. The complete variable domain, with remaining parts taken from reference TRBV30 and TRBJ1-2, reads SQTIHQWPATLVQPVGSPLSLECTVEGTSNPNLYWYRQAAGRGLQLLFYSVGIGQISSEVPQNLSASRPQDRQFILSSKKLLLSDSGFYLCAWSVGGRRDYGYTFGSGTRLTVV.

This chain links TRBV19 with TRBJ2-1; D may be TRBD2 (6 bases). The germline CDR1 and CDR2 sequences are LNHDA and SQIVND (reference sequence). V was shortened by 2 bases and J by 5 bases, with 10 bases between the two germline ends. This CDR3 is built from 14 residues. In DNA form, the CDR3 reads TGTGCCAGTAGTATAAGTTGGAGGGACAATGAGCAGTTCTTC. It translates to CASSISWRDNEQFF.

This rearrangement joins TRBV7-9 to TRBJ1-2; D remains unclear. Trimming removed 3 bases at V and 7 bases at J, with 9 bases between. Germline CDR1 is SEHNR and CDR2 is FQNEAQ (reference sequence). The CDR3 is made up of 12 amino acids. The CDR3 DNA reads as TGTGCCAGCAGCTTTGCGGGAGGTGGCTACACCTTC. Protein: CASSFAGGGYTF.

The V gene is TRBV28, the J gene TRBJ1-2; D is uncertain. The V gene lost 7 bases and the J gene lost 1 base, with 10 bases spanning the gap. CDR1 and CDR2 from the germline V gene are MDHEN and SYDVKM. CDR3 length: 13 residues. The CDR3 spells CASTSTDNYGYTF. In DNA, the CDR3 is TGTGCCAGCACCTCTACAGATAACTATGGCTACACCTTC.